The clone carrying this T cell receptor beta chain was found once. Produced via immunoSEQ multiplex PCR; TCRdb's table is partial and in-frame only. Here the sample spans about 170,000 clones, 85% to 95% being singletons. The sample originates from a study of control samples from healthy donors and cancer patients. The CDR3 runs to 15 residues. From germline, CDR1 is MNHEY and CDR2 SVGAGI. Trimming left V 5 bases short and J 0 bases short, with 13 bases between. Sequencing was carried out using blood. This receptor was obtained from a woman under 30 in good health. The rearrangement joins TRBV6-5 to TRBJ1-1; TRBD1 might be the D (5 bases). CDR3 protein: CASSRGSKLNTEAFF. The CDR3 DNA sequence: TGTGCCAGCAGTAGGGGAAGCAAATTGAACACTGAAGCTTTCTTT.